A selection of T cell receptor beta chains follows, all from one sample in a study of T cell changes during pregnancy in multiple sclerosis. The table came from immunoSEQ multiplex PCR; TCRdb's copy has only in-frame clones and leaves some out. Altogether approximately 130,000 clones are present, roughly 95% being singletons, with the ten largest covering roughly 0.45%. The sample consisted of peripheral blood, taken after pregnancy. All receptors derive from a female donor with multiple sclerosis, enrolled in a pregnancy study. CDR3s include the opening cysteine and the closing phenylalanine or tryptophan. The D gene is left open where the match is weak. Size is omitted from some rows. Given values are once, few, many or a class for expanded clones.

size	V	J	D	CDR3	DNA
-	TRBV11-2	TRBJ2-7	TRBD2	CASSLGSGRNHEQYF	TGTGCCAGCAGCTTAGGTAGCGGGAGAAACCACGAGCAGTACTTC
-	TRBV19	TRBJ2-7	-	CASSPATGSYEQYF	TGTGCCAGTAGTCCAGCGACAGGCTCCTACGAGCAGTACTTC
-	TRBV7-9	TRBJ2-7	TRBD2	CASSLGASGSSYEQYF	TGTGCCAGCAGCTTAGGGGCTAGCGGGAGCTCCTACGAGCAGTACTTC
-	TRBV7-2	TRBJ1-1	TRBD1	CASSLRQGAEAFF	TGTGCCAGCAGCTTAAGACAGGGGGCTGAAGCTTTCTTT
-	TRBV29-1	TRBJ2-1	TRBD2	CSVDLLAGEQFF	TGCAGCGTTGATCTACTAGCGGGGGAGCAGTTCTTC
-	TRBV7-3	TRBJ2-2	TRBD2	CASSPRTSGRSRELFF	TGTGCCAGCAGCCCGAGGACTAGCGGGAGAAGCCGGGAGCTGTTTTTT
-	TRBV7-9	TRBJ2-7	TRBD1	CASSSPGTGVSEQYF	TGTGCCAGCAGCTCACCCGGGACAGGGGTCTCCGAGCAGTACTTC
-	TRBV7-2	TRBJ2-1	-	CAIRGSIYEQFF	TGTGCGATCAGAGGGAGTATCTATGAGCAGTTCTTC
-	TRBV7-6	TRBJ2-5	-	CASSATRLEETQYF	TGTGCCAGCAGCGCAACCCGGTTGGAAGAGACCCAGTACTTC
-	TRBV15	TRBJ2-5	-	CATSRGLREQRETQYF	TGTGCCACCAGCAGGGGACTGAGAGAGCAACGGGAGACCCAGTACTTC
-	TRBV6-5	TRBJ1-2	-	CASSSVGGGYGYTF	TGTGCCAGCAGTTCGGTGGGTGGAGGTTATGGCTACACCTTC
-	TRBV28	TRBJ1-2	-	CASRPQGTEGGYGYTF	TGTGCCAGCAGGCCACAGGGAACTGAAGGGGGCTATGGCTACACCTTC
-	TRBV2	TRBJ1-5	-	CASSGSRDQPQHF	TGTGCCAGCAGTGGGAGCAGAGATCAGCCCCAGCATTTT
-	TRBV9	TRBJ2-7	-	CASSVGGGWKGNEQYF	TGTGCCAGCAGCGTAGGGGGTGGCTGGAAGGGGAACGAGCAGTACTTC
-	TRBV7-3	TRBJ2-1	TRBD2	CASSLTSGAGGANEQFF	TGTGCCAGCAGCTTGACTAGCGGGGCTGGAGGGGCCAATGAGCAGTTCTTC
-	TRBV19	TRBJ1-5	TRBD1	CASSIEGDRSQPQHF	TGTGCCAGTAGTATAGAGGGGGACAGGAGTCAGCCCCAGCATTTT
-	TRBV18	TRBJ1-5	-	CASSSRTGGSNQPQHF	TGTGCCAGCTCGTCAAGAACCGGGGGTAGCAATCAGCCCCAGCATTTT
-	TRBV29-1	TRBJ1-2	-	CSVEDPLSGYTF	TGCAGCGTTGAAGATCCATTAAGCGGCTACACCTTC
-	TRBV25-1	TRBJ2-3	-	CASTATEINTDTQYF	TGTGCCAGCACAGCGACAGAGATAAACACAGATACGCAGTATTTT
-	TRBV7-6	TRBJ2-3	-	CASSLAGDDTQYF	TGTGCCAGCAGCTTAGCAGGGGATGATACGCAGTATTTT
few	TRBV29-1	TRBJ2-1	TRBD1	CSGTGGSWAARNEQFF	TGCAGCGGGACAGGGGGCTCTTGGGCCGCGCGAAATGAGCAGTTCTTC
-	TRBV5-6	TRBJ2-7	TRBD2	CASSSGMLAGSYEQYF	TGTGCCAGCAGCTCAGGGATGCTAGCGGGGTCCTACGAGCAGTACTTC
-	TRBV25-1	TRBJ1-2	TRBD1	CASRGQSLGYTF	TGTGCCAGCCGGGGACAGTCGTTGGGCTACACCTTC
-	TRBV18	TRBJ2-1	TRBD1	CASSPTDRVYNEQFF	TGTGCCAGCTCACCGACCGACAGGGTCTACAATGAGCAGTTCTTC
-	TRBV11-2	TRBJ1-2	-	CASSPRTAVEGYTF	TGTGCCAGCAGCCCCCGAACAGCGGTGGAAGGCTACACCTTC
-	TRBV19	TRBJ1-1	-	CASSETGIGNTEAFF	TGTGCCAGTAGCGAAACAGGAATTGGGAACACTGAAGCTTTCTTT
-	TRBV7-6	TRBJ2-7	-	CASSEDSSSYEQYF	TGTGCCAGCAGCGAAGACAGTTCCTCTTACGAGCAGTACTTC